This T cell receptor (beta chain) was captured by sequencing in a study of monozygotic twins with inflammatory bowel disease. In the case of this clonotype: The antigen is not known.

Added by template switching were UMIs that each held a 6-nucleotide sample barcode. With the 5' RACE reads reprocessed, TCRdb shows one record per CDR3 protein and no DNA. The listing records approximately 150,000 distinct CDR3 sequences. Findings of the study overall: Patient repertoire variability may have increased through differing immunosuppressive treatments. On the inverse Simpson index, IBD patients scored lower for TCRbeta diversity than healthy co-twins. IBD patients share fewer clonotypes with other people than healthy twins do, especially with disease activity.

This receptor was taken from a human donor with ulcerative colitis or Crohn's disease, or a healthy co-twin of an affected twin (not recorded which). The sequenced material came from blood.

Here the CDR3 reads CSVPGLAAHNEQFF. This chain connects TRBV29-1 to TRBJ2-1; TCRdb's D gene call, TRBD2, goes unchecked for lack of DNA. The germline V gene encodes CDR1 SQVTM and CDR2 ANQGSEA. The CDR3 consists of 14 residues.